This paragraph reports one TCR beta chain. The assay was immunoSEQ multiplex PCR, and TCRdb's table has in-frame clones only and misses some. Among some 110,000 clones listed, roughly 84% were seen once. This CDR3 has 17 amino acids. Germline CDR1 and CDR2: MDHEN and SYDVKM. J lost 4 bases, V lost 9 bases, and 20 bases had no gene match. This record belongs to a study of blood T cell repertoires in COVID-19. In the study overall: The United States, Italy and Spain were the sources of the acute and convalescent COVID-19 samples. Sources were T cells, B-cell-depleted T cells, or PBMCs; the material itself was cDNA or gDNA.

The receptor was derived from a man between 60 and 75 years old with acute or convalescent COVID-19. Sequenced: peripheral blood. The chain combines TRBV28 with TRBJ1-1, with TRBD1 matching over 7 bases. Written as DNA, the CDR3 is TGTGCCAGTGTTACTCAGACAGGGCTAGTTCGGAGCACTGAAGCTTTCTTT. It specifies CASVTQTGLVRSTEAFF.